This is a list of T cell receptor beta chains from one sample in a study of T cells after yellow fever vaccination. TCRdb passed the 5' RACE reads through MiXCR, listing each CDR3 protein once. Seen here are roughly 340,000 distinct CDR3 sequences, around 4.1% observed once, and the top ten hold 20% to 25%. The specimen was PBMCs, collected 5 days after the yellow fever booster vaccination. These receptors all come from a young man who received the YFV17D yellow fever vaccine. Each CDR3 is given with its conserved first and last residue. A D gene is named only where the DNA matches it firmly. A row's size may be missing; if present it is once, few, many or a size class.

J,D,size,V,CDR3,DNA
TRBJ2-1,TRBD1,-,TRBV5-5,CASSPQGARYNEQFF,TGTGCCAGCAGTCCACAGGGGGCGAGGTACAATGAGCAGTTCTTC
TRBJ1-6,-,-,TRBV12-3/TRBV12-4,CASSLPGLQNSPLHF,TGTGCCAGCAGTCTACCGGGACTGCAGAATTCACCCCTCCACTTT
TRBJ1-1,-,many,TRBV7-3,CASSPLPGGTEAFF,TGTGCCAGCAGCCCCCTCCCGGGAGGAACTGAAGCTTTCTTT
TRBJ2-3,-,many,TRBV18,CASSPLGDPTDTQYF,TGTGCCAGCTCACCACTCGGCGATCCGACAGATACGCAGTATTTT
TRBJ2-7,-,few,TRBV5-1,CASSLVGQPKGYEQYF,TGCGCCAGCAGCTTGGTTGGGCAGCCGAAGGGCTACGAGCAGTACTTC
TRBJ1-1,-,-,TRBV5-1,CASSLRQENTEAFF,TGCGCCAGCAGCTTGCGACAGGAGAACACTGAAGCTTTCTTT
TRBJ2-3,TRBD2,many,TRBV18,CASSRGGLAEGTDTQYF,TGTGCCAGCTCACGAGGCGGACTAGCGGAGGGCACAGATACGCAGTATTTT
TRBJ1-5,-,many,TRBV5-1,CASRTLGHSNQPQHF,TGCGCCAGCCGAACCTTAGGGCATTCCAATCAGCCCCAGCATTTT
TRBJ1-1,-,many,TRBV4-1,CASSQIRRGKNTEAFF,TGCGCCAGCAGCCAAATTCGTAGGGGGAAAAACACTGAAGCTTTCTTT
TRBJ2-2,-,-,TRBV4-3,CASSQKSGGELFF,TGCGCCAGCAGCCAAAAGTCTGGCGGGGAGCTGTTTTTT
TRBJ1-1,-,few,TRBV11-2,CASSPRDPNTEAFF,TGTGCCAGCAGCCCCAGAGACCCTAACACTGAAGCTTTCTTT
TRBJ2-3,TRBD2,-,TRBV25-1,CASSELSGGGKDTQYF,TGTGCCAGCAGTGAATTATCGGGGGGTGGGAAAGATACGCAGTATTTT
TRBJ2-1,TRBD2,many,TRBV7-9,CASIPSGGYDEQFF,TGTGCCAGCATCCCGTCCGGGGGGTACGATGAGCAGTTCTTC
TRBJ1-1,-,-,TRBV4-2,CASSQDSGLKKAFF,TGTGCCAGCAGCCAAGATTCAGGTCTGAAGAAGGCTTTCTTT
TRBJ1-6,-,-,TRBV15,CATSLGGHNSPLHF,TGTGCCACCAGCCTTGGGGGTCATAATTCACCCCTCCACTTT
TRBJ2-3,-,-,TRBV29-1,CSVKAADTQYF,TGCAGCGTAAAAGCCGCGGATACGCAGTATTTT
TRBJ2-7,-,few,TRBV18,CASSPVLGGSYEQYF,TGTGCCAGCTCTCCAGTTTTAGGGGGGTCCTACGAGCAGTACTTC
TRBJ2-5,-,-,TRBV29-1,CSVRLGRDRTQYF,TGCAGCGTTAGACTAGGACGGGATAGGACCCAGTACTTC
TRBJ1-5,-,many,TRBV6-1,CASSEAKLYSNQPQHF,TGTGCCAGCAGTGAAGCTAAACTTTATAGCAATCAGCCCCAGCATTTT
TRBJ1-5,-,few,TRBV18,CASSPRGGQARIYSNQPQHF,TGTGCCAGCTCACCCCGAGGGGGGCAGGCAAGAATCTATAGCAATCAGCCCCAGCATTTT
TRBJ1-5,-,-,TRBV24-1,CATSQGLRQPQHF,TGTGCCACCAGCCAGGGGTTGAGGCAGCCCCAGCATTTT
TRBJ2-3,TRBD2,-,TRBV5-4,CASRPGTSVTDTQYF,TGTGCCAGCAGACCCGGGACTAGCGTCACAGATACGCAGTATTTT
TRBJ2-5,-,-,TRBV20-1,CSASFGETQYF,TGCAGTGCTAGTTTCGGGGAGACCCAGTACTTC
TRBJ2-1,-,-,TRBV2,CASSITGRFYNEQFF,TGTGCCAGCAGTATCACAGGGCGCTTCTACAATGAGCAGTTCTTC
TRBJ2-1,TRBD2,many,TRBV5-1,CASSLTGTSGGHNEQFF,TGCGCCAGCAGCTTGACAGGGACTAGCGGGGGGCACAATGAGCAGTTCTTC
TRBJ2-2,TRBD2,many,TRBV20-1,CSARPSGGAAGELFF,TGCAGTGCTAGACCTAGCGGGGGGGCCGCCGGGGAGCTGTTTTTT
TRBJ2-3,TRBD2,-,TRBV7-2,CASSLAMGLATADTQYF,TGTGCCAGCAGCTTAGCGATGGGACTAGCGACCGCAGATACGCAGTATTTT
TRBJ1-5,TRBD1,-,TRBV20-1,CSARTGGYQPQHF,TGCAGTGCCCGAACAGGGGGCTATCAGCCCCAGCATTTT
TRBJ1-6,TRBD1,few,TRBV3-1,CASSPGGQGEGSPLHF,TGTGCCAGCAGCCCCGGGGGACAGGGGGAAGGTTCACCCCTCCACTTT
TRBJ2-1,TRBD2,few,TRBV5-1,CASSWGLAGIYNEQFF,TGCGCCAGCAGCTGGGGACTAGCGGGGATATACAATGAGCAGTTCTTC
TRBJ2-5,-,few,TRBV9,CASSVALDSRETQYF,TGTGCCAGCAGCGTAGCTCTGGATTCCAGAGAGACCCAGTACTTC
TRBJ1-1,TRBD1,-,TRBV18,CASSPPGTGNTEAFF,TGTGCCAGCTCACCACCCGGGACAGGGAACACTGAAGCTTTCTTT
TRBJ2-4,-,many,TRBV7-2,CASSSPEGKNIQYF,TGTGCCAGCAGCTCCCCTGAAGGAAAAAACATTCAGTACTTC
TRBJ2-5,TRBD2,many,TRBV9,CASSVRLAGDPQETQYF,TGTGCCAGCAGCGTAAGACTAGCGGGGGACCCGCAAGAGACCCAGTACTTC
TRBJ1-1,-,many,TRBV4-3,CASSQAVAAEAFF,TGCGCCAGCAGCCAAGCGGTCGCGGCTGAAGCTTTCTTT
TRBJ1-5,-,-,TRBV19,CASSTQGPQPQHF,TGTGCCAGTAGTACCCAGGGGCCCCAGCCCCAGCATTTT
TRBJ2-2,TRBD2,-,TRBV7-2,CASSRGSGGDTGELFF,TGTGCCAGCAGCCGTGGGTCGGGGGGGGACACCGGGGAGCTGTTTTTT
TRBJ1-1,-,once,TRBV15,CATSYSFNTEAFF,TGTGCCACCAGCTATTCCTTTAACACTGAAGCTTTCTTT
TRBJ1-1,-,many,TRBV19,CASSWKLMNTEAFF,TGTGCCAGTAGTTGGAAGCTCATGAACACTGAAGCTTTCTTT
TRBJ2-7,-,-,TRBV11-3,CASSLGLSSEQYF,TGTGCCAGCAGCTTAGGTCTCTCAAGCGAGCAGTACTTC
TRBJ2-4,-,-,TRBV19,CASSPREDIQYF,TGTGCCAGTAGTCCCCGCGAGGACATTCAGTACTTC
TRBJ2-7,-,-,TRBV5-1,CASSSGPGSSYEQYF,TGCGCCAGCAGCTCGGGGCCGGGGTCGTCCTACGAGCAGTACTTC
TRBJ1-2,TRBD1,few,TRBV4-1,CASRQGQGNGYTF,TGCGCCAGCAGACAGGGACAGGGTAACGGCTACACCTTC